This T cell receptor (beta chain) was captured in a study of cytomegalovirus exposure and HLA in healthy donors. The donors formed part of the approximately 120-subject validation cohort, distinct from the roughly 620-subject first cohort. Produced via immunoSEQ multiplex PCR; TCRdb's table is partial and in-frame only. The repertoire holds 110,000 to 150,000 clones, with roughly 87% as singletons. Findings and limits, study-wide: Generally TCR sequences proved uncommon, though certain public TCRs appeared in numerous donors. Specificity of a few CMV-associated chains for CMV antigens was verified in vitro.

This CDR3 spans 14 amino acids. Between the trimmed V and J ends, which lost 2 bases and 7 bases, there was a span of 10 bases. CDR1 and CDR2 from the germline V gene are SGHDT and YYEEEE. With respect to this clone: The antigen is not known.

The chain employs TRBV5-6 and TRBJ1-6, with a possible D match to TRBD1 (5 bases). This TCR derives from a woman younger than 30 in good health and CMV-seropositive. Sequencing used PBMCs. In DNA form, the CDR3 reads TGTGCCAGCAGCTTCTCGGGGGTGAATTCACCCCTCCACTTT. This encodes CASSFSGVNSPLHF.